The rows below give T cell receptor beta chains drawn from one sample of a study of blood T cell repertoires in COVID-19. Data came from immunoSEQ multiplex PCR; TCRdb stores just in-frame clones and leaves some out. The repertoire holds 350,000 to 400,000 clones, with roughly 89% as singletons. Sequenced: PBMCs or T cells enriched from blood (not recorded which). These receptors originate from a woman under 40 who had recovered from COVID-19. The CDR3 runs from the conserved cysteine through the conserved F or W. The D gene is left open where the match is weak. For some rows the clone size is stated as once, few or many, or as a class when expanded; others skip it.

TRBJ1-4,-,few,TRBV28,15,TGTGCCAGCAGTTTACCCAGAGGGGGTAATGAAAAACTGTTTTTT,CASSLPRGGNEKLFF
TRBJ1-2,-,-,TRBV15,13,TGTGCCACCAGCAAAAGGGGCTTCTATGGCTACACCTTC,CATSKRGFYGYTF
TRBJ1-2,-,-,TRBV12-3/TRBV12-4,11,TGTGCCAGCAGCTCAGGGTATGGCTACACCTTC,CASSSGYGYTF
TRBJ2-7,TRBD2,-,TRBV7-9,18,TGTGCCAGCAGCCCCGGACTAGCGGGAGCCCAACTTCCTTTCGAGCAGTACTTC,CASSPGLAGAQLPFEQYF
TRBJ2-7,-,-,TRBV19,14,TGTGCCAGTAGTGCAGCGACCCTTGATGTCGAGCAGTACTTC,CASSAATLDVEQYF
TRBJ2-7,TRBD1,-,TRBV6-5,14,TGTGCCAGCAGTCGGGGGACAGGGTCCCACGAGCAGTACTTC,CASSRGTGSHEQYF
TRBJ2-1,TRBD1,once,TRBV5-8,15,TGTGCCAGCAGGTCCGGGACAGGCGCTACAGGGGGGCAGTTCTTC,CASRSGTGATGGQFF
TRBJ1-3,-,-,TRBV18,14,TGTGCCAGCTCACCCGTGTCTGCTGGAAACACCATATATTTT,CASSPVSAGNTIYF
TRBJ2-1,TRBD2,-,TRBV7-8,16,TGTGCCAGCAGCGGAAGGACTAGCGGGAGGCACAATGAGCAGTTCTTC,CASSGRTSGRHNEQFF
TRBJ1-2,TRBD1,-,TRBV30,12,TGTGCCTGGACAGGGGGGAACTATGGCTACACCTTC,CAWTGGNYGYTF
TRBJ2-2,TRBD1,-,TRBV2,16,TGTGCCAGCAATCTTCCGGGACAGGGGTTCGCCGGGGAGCTGTTTTTT,CASNLPGQGFAGELFF
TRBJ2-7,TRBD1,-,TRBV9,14,TGTGCCAGCACAGGGACAGCCTGGAGTAACGAGCAGTACTTC,CASTGTAWSNEQYF
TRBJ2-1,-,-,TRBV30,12,TGTGCCTGGAGTGTACTCCTCAATGAGCAGTTCTTC,CAWSVLLNEQFF
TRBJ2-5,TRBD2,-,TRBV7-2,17,TGTGCCAGCAGCGCCCGGACTAGCGGGGGGGCCGGAGAGACCCAGTACTTC,CASSARTSGGAGETQYF
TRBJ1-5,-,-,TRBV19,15,TGTGCCAGTAGTAGATGGGGGGGAGGCAATCAGCCCCAGCATTTT,CASSRWGGGNQPQHF
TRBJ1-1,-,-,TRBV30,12,TGTGCCTGGAGTACGAAGAGAACTGAAGCTTTCTTT,CAWSTKRTEAFF
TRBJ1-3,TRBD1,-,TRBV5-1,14,TGCGCCAGCAGCACAGGGGGCAGTGGAAACACCATATATTTT,CASSTGGSGNTIYF
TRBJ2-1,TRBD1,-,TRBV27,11,TGTGCCAGCAGTAAGACAGGGGAGCAGTTCTTC,CASSKTGEQFF
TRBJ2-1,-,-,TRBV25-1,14,TGTGCCAGCAGTGGAGGGGGACACTACAATGAGCAGTTCTTC,CASSGGGHYNEQFF
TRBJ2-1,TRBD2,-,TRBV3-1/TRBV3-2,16,TGTGCCAGCAGCCTCCGGACTAGCGGACACCGAAATGAGCAGTTCTTC,CASSLRTSGHRNEQFF
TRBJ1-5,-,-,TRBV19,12,TGTGCCAGTAGCCCACAGGGTCAGCCCCAGCATTTT,CASSPQGQPQHF
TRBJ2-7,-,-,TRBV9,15,TGTGCCAGCAGCCCCCGGGACATTGATACCTACGAGCAGTACTTC,CASSPRDIDTYEQYF
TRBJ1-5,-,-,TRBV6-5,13,TGTGCCAGCAGGCGGGTGTTGGATCAGCCCCAGCATTTT,CASRRVLDQPQHF
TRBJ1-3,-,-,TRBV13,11,TGTGCCAGCAGTCGGGGAAACACCATATATTTT,CASSRGNTIYF
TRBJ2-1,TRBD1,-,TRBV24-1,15,TGTGCCACCAGTCTTTCGGGACAGGGTTACAATGAGCAGTTCTTC,CATSLSGQGYNEQFF
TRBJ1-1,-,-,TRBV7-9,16,TGTGCCAGCAGCGATTTAGGCGGGGGGGCGCGGACTGAAGCTTTCTTT,CASSDLGGGARTEAFF
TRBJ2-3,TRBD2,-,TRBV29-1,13,TGCAGCGCCCGTCGGGGGGACACAGATACGCAGTATTTT,CSARRGDTDTQYF
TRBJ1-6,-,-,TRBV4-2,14,TGTGCCAGCAGCCTAATATCGGATAATTCACCCCTCCACTTT,CASSLISDNSPLHF
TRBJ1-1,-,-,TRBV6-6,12,TGTGCCAGCAGTTACTCGGGAGGAGAAGCTTTCTTT,CASSYSGGEAFF
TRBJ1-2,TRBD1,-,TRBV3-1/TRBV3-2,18,TGTGCCAGCAGCCAAGATTTAGGACAGGGATCCCTTAACTATGGCTACACCTTC,CASSQDLGQGSLNYGYTF
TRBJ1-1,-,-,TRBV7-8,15,TGTGCCAGCAGCTTAGTCCCAGGATTGAACACTGAAGCTTTCTTT,CASSLVPGLNTEAFF
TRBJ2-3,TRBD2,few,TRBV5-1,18,TGCGCCAGCAGCCCGGGTTTGACACTAGCGGGGACCACAGATACGCAGTATTTT,CASSPGLTLAGTTDTQYF
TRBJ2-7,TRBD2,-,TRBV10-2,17,TGCGCCAGCAATGAGCGTCTAGCGGGAGGATTCGGGTACGAGCAGTACTTC,CASNERLAGGFGYEQYF